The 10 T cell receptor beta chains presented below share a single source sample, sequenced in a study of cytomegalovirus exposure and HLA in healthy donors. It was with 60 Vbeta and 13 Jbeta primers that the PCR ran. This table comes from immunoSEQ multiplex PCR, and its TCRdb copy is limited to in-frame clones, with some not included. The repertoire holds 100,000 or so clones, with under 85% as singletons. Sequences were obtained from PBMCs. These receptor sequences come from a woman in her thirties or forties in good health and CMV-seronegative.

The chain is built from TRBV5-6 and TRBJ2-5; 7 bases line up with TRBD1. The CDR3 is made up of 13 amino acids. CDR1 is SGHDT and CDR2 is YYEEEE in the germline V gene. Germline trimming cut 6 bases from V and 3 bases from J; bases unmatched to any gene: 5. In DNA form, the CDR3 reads TGTGCCAGCACCCTGGGGACAGAAGAGACCCAGTACTTC. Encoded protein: CASTLGTEETQYF.

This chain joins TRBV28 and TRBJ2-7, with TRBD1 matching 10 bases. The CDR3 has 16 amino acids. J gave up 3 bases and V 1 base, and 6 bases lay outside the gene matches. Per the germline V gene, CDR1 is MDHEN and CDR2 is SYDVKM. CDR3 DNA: TGTGCCAGCAGTTTATCCTCTGGGACAGGGGTCTACGAGCAGTACTTC. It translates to CASSLSSGTGVYEQYF.

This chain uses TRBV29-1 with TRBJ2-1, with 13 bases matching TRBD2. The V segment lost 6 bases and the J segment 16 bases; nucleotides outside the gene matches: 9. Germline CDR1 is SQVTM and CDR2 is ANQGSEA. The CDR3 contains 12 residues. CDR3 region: CSVTTGTSGTFF. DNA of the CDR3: TGCAGCGTGACGACCGGGACTAGCGGGACATTCTTC.

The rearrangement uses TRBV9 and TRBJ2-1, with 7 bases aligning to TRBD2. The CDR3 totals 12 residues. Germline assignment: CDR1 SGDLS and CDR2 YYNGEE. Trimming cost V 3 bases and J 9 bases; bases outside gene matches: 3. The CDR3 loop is CASSASGGEQFF. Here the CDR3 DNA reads TGTGCCAGCAGCGCGTCGGGGGGTGAGCAGTTCTTC.

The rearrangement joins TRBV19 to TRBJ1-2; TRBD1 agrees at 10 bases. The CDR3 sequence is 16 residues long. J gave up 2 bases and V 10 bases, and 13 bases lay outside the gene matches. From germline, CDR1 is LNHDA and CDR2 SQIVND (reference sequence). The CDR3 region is CATHPLMTGGNYGYTF. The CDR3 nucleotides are TGTGCCACCCACCCTTTGATGACAGGGGGCAACTATGGCTACACCTTC.

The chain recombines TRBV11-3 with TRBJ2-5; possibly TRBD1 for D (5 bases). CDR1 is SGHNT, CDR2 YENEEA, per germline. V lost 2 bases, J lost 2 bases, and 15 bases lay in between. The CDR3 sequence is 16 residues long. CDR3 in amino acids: CASSLRGGSTQETQYF. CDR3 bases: TGTGCCAGCAGCTTAAGGGGTGGGTCTACTCAAGAGACCCAGTACTTC.

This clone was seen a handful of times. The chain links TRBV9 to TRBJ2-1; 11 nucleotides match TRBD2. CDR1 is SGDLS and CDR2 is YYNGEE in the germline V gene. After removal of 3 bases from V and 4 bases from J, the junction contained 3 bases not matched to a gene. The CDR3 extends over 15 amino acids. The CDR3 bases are TGTGCCAGCAGCGCCGGGACTAGCGGATACAATGAGCAGTTCTTC. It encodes CASSAGTSGYNEQFF.

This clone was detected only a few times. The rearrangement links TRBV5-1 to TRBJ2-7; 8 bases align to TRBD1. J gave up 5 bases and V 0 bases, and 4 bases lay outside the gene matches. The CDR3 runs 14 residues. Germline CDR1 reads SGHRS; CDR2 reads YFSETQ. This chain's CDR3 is CASSLGQGFHEQYF. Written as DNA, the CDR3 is TGCGCCAGCAGCTTGGGACAGGGGTTTCACGAGCAGTACTTC. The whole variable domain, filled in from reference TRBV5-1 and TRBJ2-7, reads KAGVTQTPRYLIKTRGQQVTLSCSPISGHRSVSWYQQTPGQGLQFLFEYFSETQRNKGNFPGRFSGRQFSNSRSEMNVSTLELGDSALYLCASSLGQGFHEQYFGPGTRLTVT.

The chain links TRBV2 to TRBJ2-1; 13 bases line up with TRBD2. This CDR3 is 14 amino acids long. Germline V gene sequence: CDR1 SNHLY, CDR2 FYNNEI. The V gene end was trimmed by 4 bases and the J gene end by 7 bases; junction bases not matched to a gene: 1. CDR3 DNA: TGTGCCAGCAGTGGACTAGCGGGGGGAAATGAGCAGTTCTTC. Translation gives CASSGLAGGNEQFF. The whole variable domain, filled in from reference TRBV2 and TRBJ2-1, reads EPEVTQTPSHQVTQMGQEVILRCVPISNHLYFYWYRQILGQKVEFLVSFYNNEISEKSEIFDDQFSVERPDGSNFTLKIRSTKLEDSAMYFCASSGLAGGNEQFFGPGTRLTVL.

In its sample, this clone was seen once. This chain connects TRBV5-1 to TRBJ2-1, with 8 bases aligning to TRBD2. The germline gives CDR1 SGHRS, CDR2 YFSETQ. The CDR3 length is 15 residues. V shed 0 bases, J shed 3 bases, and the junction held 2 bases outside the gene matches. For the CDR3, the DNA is TGCGCCAGCAGCTTGGGGGGGACTAGCTACAATGAGCAGTTCTTC. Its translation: CASSLGGTSYNEQFF.